These 26 T cell receptor beta chains share one sample of origin, sequenced in a study of T cell repertoires in cytomegalovirus infection. Antigens of these TCRs are unknown. TCRdb recomputed calls from the reads with MiXCR, one row per CDR3 protein. The profile shows around 540,000 distinct CDR3 sequences, around 30% of them singletons. The sample consisted of cultured PBMCs, taken from culture after CMV antigen stimulation. The source of these receptors is a human donor in good health (CMV status not recorded). Some clones in this sample may be carry-over from other donors' samples.

The V call is TRBV7-9, the J call TRBJ1-6; D perhaps matches TRBD1 (5 bases). Germline V gives CDR1 SEHNR, CDR2 FQNEAQ (reference sequence). The CDR3 consists of 16 residues. With 5 bases removed from V and 6 bases from J, the gap between germline ends came to 17 bases. The CDR3: CASSKDTTRGNSPLHF. The CDR3 DNA follows: TGTGCCAGCAGCAAAGATACGACAAGGGGTAATTCACCCCTCCACTTT.

The rearrangement links TRBV4-3 to TRBJ2-3; TRBD2 matches at 10 bases. Germline assignment: CDR1 LGHNA and CDR2 YSLEER. V lost 0 bases, J lost 1 base, and 4 bases stayed unmatched. The CDR3 sequence is 17 residues long. The CDR3 sequence: CASSQEGSGGGTDTQYF. CDR3 nucleotide sequence: TGCGCCAGCAGCCAAGAAGGGAGCGGGGGGGGCACAGATACGCAGTATTTT.

This clonotype was seen a handful of times. J is TRBJ1-5 and V is TRBV7-8; D gene unclear. The CDR3 has 16 residues. V shed 5 bases and J shed 0 bases, with 14 bases lying between them. Germline V lookup: CDR1 SGHVS, CDR2 FQNEAQ. CDR3 sequence (DNA): TGTGCCAGCAGCCCGTGGGATGCTAATAGCAATCAGCCCCAGCATTTT. Protein: CASSPWDANSNQPQHF.

This chain connects TRBV19 to TRBJ1-5, with TRBD1 matching over 9 bases. The germline V gene has CDR1 LNHDA and CDR2 SQIVND (reference sequence). The CDR3 is made up of 17 amino acids. Germline trimming cut 5 bases from V and 6 bases from J; bases unmatched to any gene: 14. In DNA, the CDR3 is TGTGCCAGTAGTCTATCAGGGACAGGGACGGTCGGTCAGCCCCAGCATTTT. Protein: CASSLSGTGTVGQPQHF.

The chain links TRBV7-3 to TRBJ2-1; D remains unclear. Germline V gene sequence: CDR1 SGHTA, CDR2 FQGTGA. Trimming stripped 2 bases from V and 7 bases from J, with 12 bases between. The CDR3 totals 14 residues. The CDR3 spells CASSLDRANNEQFF. For the CDR3, the DNA is TGTGCCAGCAGCTTAGACCGGGCCAATAATGAGCAGTTCTTC.

This clonotype was seen ten or more times. The chain joins TRBV7-8 to TRBJ2-5; 10 bases are shared with TRBD2. Losses at the gene ends were 2 bases for V and 7 bases for J; bases not matched to a gene: 7. The CDR3 runs 15 residues. The germline CDR1 and CDR2 sequences are SGHVS and FQNEAQ. The CDR3: CASSLSSGRAGTQYF. Written as DNA, the CDR3 is TGTGCCAGCAGCTTATCCAGCGGGAGGGCCGGGACCCAGTACTTC.

In its sample, this clonotype was seen a few times. The rearrangement uses TRBV19 and TRBJ1-5; D uncertain. CDR3 length: 15 residues. Deletions cut 2 bases from V and 6 bases from J, with 14 bases between. Per the germline V gene, CDR1 is LNHDA and CDR2 is SQIVND (reference sequence). CDR3 DNA: TGTGCCAGTAGTATATTGGCCCCTCGAAGTCAGCCCCAGCATTTT. Residues: CASSILAPRSQPQHF.

The chain links TRBV2 to TRBJ1-1; D not certain. The CDR3 has 14 amino acids. Germline V gene data show CDR1 as SNHLY and CDR2 as FYNNEI. V was pared by 6 bases and J by 1 base, with 12 bases between. Here the CDR3 reads CASRAGRENTEAFF. As DNA, the CDR3 is TGTGCCAGCAGGGCCGGACGGGAGAACACTGAAGCTTTCTTT.

This chain connects TRBV12-3 or TRBV12-4 to TRBJ2-1; 10 bases fit TRBD1. The V gene end was trimmed by 7 bases and the J gene end by 15 bases; junction bases not matched to a gene: 6. CDR3 length: 11 amino acids. CDR3 sequence reads: CASTRDRGPFF. In nucleotides, the CDR3 is TGTGCCAGCACACGGGACAGGGGTCCGTTCTTC.

The chain has TRBV27 and TRBJ1-5; a weak D match, TRBD1 (6 bases). V lost 7 bases to trimming and J lost 3 bases, with 16 bases between them. Germline V lookup: CDR1 MNHEY, CDR2 SMNVEV (reference sequence). The CDR3 is 15 residues long. CDR3 region: CASIKEGQTNQPQHF. The CDR3 coding sequence is TGTGCCAGCATCAAAGAAGGACAGACCAATCAGCCCCAGCATTTT.

This sequence joins TRBV6-5 and TRBJ1-2; 8 bases are shared with TRBD1. This CDR3 contains 13 residues. The V segment lost 5 bases and the J segment 4 bases; nucleotides outside the gene matches: 3. CDR1 is MNHEY, CDR2 SVGAGI, per germline. The CDR3 here is CASSQGASYGYTF. For the CDR3, the DNA is TGTGCCAGCAGTCAGGGGGCGTCCTATGGCTACACCTTC.

Only one count was recorded for this clonotype. One end of the junction fails to match germline, which may point to a read error. V is TRBV7-2 and J is TRBJ2-1, with 8 bases matching TRBD2. Germline V gene data show CDR1 as SGHTA and CDR2 as FQGNSA. The CDR3 consists of 19 residues. The DNA for the CDR3 is TGTGCCGGCAGCTTAGATGCCGTGAGTAGCGGGACCCGAAACAATGAGCAGTTCTTC. Its translation: CAGSLDAVSSGTRNNEQFF.

This sequence joins TRBV12-5 and TRBJ2-1; 10 bases are a match to TRBD2. The germline CDR1 and CDR2 sequences are LGHNT and FRNRAP. CDR3 length: 16 amino acids. V lost 3 bases, J lost 12 bases, and 14 bases stayed unmatched. The CDR3 DNA is TGTGCTAGTGGTTTAGGGGAACTAGCGGGGCGAGGTGGGCAGTTCTTC. Its translation is CASGLGELAGRGGQFF.

In its sample, this clonotype was seen a few times. This sequence joins TRBV6-2 or TRBV6-3 and TRBJ2-7, with 7 bases identical to TRBD1. With 6 bases clipped from V and 4 bases from J, the junction kept 9 bases outside the gene matches. Germline V gene sequence: CDR1 MNHEY, CDR2 SVGEGT. The CDR3 has 14 amino acids. CDR3 in DNA: TGTGCCAGCAGCTTAACGACAGGGCGGTACGAGCAGTACGTC. Its protein product is CASSLTTGRYEQYV.

The chain employs TRBV12-3 or TRBV12-4 and TRBJ2-3, with no clear D. The CDR3 is 15 residues long. V was shortened by 11 bases and J by 0 bases, with 18 bases between the two germline ends. In DNA form, the CDR3 reads TGTGCCTGCATTAAGCTGCAGAGAAGCACAGATACGCAGTATTTT. Encoded protein: CACIKLQRSTDTQYF.

In this sample, this clonotype turned up once. This rearrangement joins TRBV7-2 to TRBJ2-1, with TRBD2 matching over 7 bases. The J segment lost 8 bases and the V segment lost 5 bases, leaving 12 bases of the junction unmatched. The germline gives CDR1 SGHTA, CDR2 FQGNSA. This CDR3 contains 15 residues. CDR3 sequence: CASSTIAGPNHEQFF. DNA for the CDR3: TGTGCCAGCAGCACAATAGCGGGCCCGAACCATGAGCAGTTCTTC.

The chain employs TRBV5-4 and TRBJ1-2; D might be TRBD1 (5 bases). V dropped 2 bases and J dropped 4 bases, with 15 bases sitting between them. Germline V gene lookup returns CDR1 SGHNT and CDR2 YYREEE (reference sequence). The CDR3 length is 15 residues. CDR3 DNA: TGTGCCAGCAGCTTCTCCGGGACTCGATCCTATGGCTACACCTTC. This translates into CASSFSGTRSYGYTF.

This clonotype was detected many times. V is TRBV7-2 and J is TRBJ2-1; D possibly uses TRBD1 or TRBD2 (6 bases each). V lost 5 bases and J lost 0, with 14 bases in between. Per the germline V gene, CDR1 is SGHTA and CDR2 is FQGNSA. The CDR3 covers 16 residues. CDR3 in DNA: TGTGCCAGCAGCAGAGGGGGGTCAAGCTCCTACAATGAGCAGTTCTTC. Amino acids: CASSRGGSSSYNEQFF.

J is TRBJ1-2 and V is TRBV19; 7 bases fit TRBD1. The CDR3 is 14 residues long. V shed 7 bases and J 5 bases; nucleotides not matched to a gene: 10. In germline, CDR1 is LNHDA, CDR2 SQIVND (reference sequence). CDR3 region: CASTRQGRVYGYTF. In DNA, the CDR3 is TGTGCCAGTACCAGACAGGGTAGGGTTTATGGCTACACCTTC.

The V and J genes are TRBV7-9 and TRBJ1-1; perhaps TRBD1 as D (5 bases). V lost 5 bases, J lost 5 bases, and 18 bases lay in between. Germline loops: CDR1 SEHNR, CDR2 FQNEAQ (reference sequence). This CDR3 has 15 residues. The CDR3 region has the DNA TGTGCCAGCAGCCCCCCCGGGACGGCCGAGACTGAAGCTTTCTTT. This codes for CASSPPGTAETEAFF.

Ten or more counts support this clonotype. This chain uses TRBV6-2 or TRBV6-3 with TRBJ1-1; perhaps TRBD1 as D (5 bases). The germline gives CDR1 MNHEY, CDR2 SVGEGT. The CDR3 totals 13 residues. Trimming left V 6 bases short and J 4 bases short, with 12 bases between. The CDR3, as DNA: TGTGCCAGCAGCTCTGGGGGGGTCACTGAAGCTTTCTTT. Translated: CASSSGGVTEAFF.

The chain's CDR3 is CASSLKRGANTEAFF. The DNA for the CDR3 is TGTGCCAGCAGCCTTAAACGGGGTGCCAACACTGAAGCTTTCTTT. The chain couples TRBV11-1 to TRBJ1-1; D ambiguous. CDR1 SGHAT and CDR2 FQDESV come from the germline V gene (reference sequence). The V end was cut by 5 bases, the J end by 2 bases, with 15 bases between. CDR3 length: 15 amino acids.

V and J are TRBV6-5 and TRBJ1-2; the D is unclear. V was pared by 6 bases and J by 4 bases, with 18 bases between. Per germline, CDR1 MNHEY and CDR2 SVGAGI. The CDR3 length is 15 residues. The CDR3 protein is CASSRRAQEVYGYTF. The CDR3, as DNA: TGTGCCAGCAGCCGCCGGGCTCAGGAGGTCTATGGCTACACCTTC.

The J gene is TRBJ1-2, the V gene TRBV12-3 or TRBV12-4; tentatively, D is TRBD1 (6 bases). The CDR3 has 14 amino acids. V shed 5 bases and J shed 4 bases, with 14 bases lying between them. CDR3 nucleotide sequence: TGTGCCAGCAGTCTCGTCAGGGGTCTCTATGGCTACACCTTC. This translates into CASSLVRGLYGYTF.

The DNA of the CDR3 is TGCGCCAGCAGGGACAACTACGAGCAGTACGTC. Encoded protein: CASRDNYEQYV. The V and J genes are TRBV10-2 and TRBJ2-7; possibly TRBD1 for D (5 bases). CDR3 length equals 11 residues. V lost 6 bases to trimming and J lost 3 bases, with 6 bases between them. Germline V CDR1 and CDR2: WSHSY, SAAADI.

In its sample, this clonotype was seen a few times. The chain employs TRBV28 and TRBJ1-5; unclear D gene. V lost 7 bases to trimming and J lost 0 bases, with 10 bases between them. Germline CDR1 is MDHEN and CDR2 is SYDVKM. This CDR3 has 14 residues. CDR3 residues: CASKGSDSNQPQHF. Written as DNA, the CDR3 is TGTGCCAGCAAAGGGTCCGATAGCAATCAGCCCCAGCATTTT.